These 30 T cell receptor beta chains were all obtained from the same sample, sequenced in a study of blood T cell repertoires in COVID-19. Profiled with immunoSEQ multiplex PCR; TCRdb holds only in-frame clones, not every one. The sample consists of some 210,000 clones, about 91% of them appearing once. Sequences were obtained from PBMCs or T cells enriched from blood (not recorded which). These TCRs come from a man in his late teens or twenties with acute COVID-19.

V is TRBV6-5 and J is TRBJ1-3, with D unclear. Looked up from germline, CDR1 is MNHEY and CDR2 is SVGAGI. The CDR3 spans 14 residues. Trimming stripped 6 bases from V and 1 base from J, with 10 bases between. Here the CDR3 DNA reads TGTGCCAGCAGCGCCCCGGGGTCTGGAAACACCATATATTTT. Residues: CASSAPGSGNTIYF.

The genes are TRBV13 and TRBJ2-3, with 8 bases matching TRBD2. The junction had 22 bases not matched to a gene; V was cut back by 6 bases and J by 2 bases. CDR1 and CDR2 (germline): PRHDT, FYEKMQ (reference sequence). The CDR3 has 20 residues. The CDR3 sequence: CASRSLGAAGGPGFTDTQYF. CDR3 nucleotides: TGTGCCAGCAGATCCCTCGGGGCTGCGGGAGGCCCCGGGTTCACAGATACGCAGTATTTT.

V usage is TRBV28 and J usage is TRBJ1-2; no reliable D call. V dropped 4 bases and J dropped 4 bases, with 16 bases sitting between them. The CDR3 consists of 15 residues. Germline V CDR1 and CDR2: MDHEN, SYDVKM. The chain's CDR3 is CASSSGGSSSYGYTF. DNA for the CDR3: TGTGCCAGCAGTTCGGGTGGCAGTTCTTCCTATGGCTACACCTTC.

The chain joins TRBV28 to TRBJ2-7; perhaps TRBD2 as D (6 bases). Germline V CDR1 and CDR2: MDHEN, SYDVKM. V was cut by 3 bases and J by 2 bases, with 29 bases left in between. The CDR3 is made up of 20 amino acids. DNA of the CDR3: TGTGCCAGCAGTTTTACCTATGGCCCGAACTCGCCCGGAGGGACCTACGAGCAGTACTTC. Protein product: CASSFTYGPNSPGGTYEQYF.

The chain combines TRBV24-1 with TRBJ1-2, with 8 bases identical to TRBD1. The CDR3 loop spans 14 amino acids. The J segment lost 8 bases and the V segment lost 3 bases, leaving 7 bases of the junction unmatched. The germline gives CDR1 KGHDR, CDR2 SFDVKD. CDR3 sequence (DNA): TGTGCCACCAGTGATCCGAACAGGGGGTACGGCTACACCTTC. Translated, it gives CATSDPNRGYGYTF.

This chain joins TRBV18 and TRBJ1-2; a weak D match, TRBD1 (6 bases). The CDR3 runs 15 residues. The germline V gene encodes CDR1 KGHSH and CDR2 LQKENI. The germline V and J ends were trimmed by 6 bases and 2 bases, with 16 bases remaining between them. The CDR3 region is CASSPGGGPNYGYTF. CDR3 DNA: TGTGCCAGCTCTCCCGGGGGGGGGCCGAACTATGGCTACACCTTC.

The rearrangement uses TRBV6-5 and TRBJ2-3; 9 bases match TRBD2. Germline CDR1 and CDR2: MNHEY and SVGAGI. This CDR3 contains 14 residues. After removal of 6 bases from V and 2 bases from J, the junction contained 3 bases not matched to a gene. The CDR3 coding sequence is TGTGCCAGCAGGCTAGCGGGAATCACAGATACGCAGTATTTT. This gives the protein CASRLAGITDTQYF.

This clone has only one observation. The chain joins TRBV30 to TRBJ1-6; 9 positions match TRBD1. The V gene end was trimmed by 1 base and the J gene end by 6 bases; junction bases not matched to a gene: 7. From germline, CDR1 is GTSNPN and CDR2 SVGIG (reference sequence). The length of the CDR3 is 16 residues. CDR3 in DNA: TGTGCCTGGAGTGCCGCGGGACAGGGCCGTAATTCACCCCTCCACTTT. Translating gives CAWSAAGQGRNSPLHF.

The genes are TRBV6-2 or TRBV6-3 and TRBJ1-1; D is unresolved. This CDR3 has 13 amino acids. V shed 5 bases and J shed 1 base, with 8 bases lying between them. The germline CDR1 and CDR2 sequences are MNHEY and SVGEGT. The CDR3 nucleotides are TGTGCCAGCAGTAGACTGGAGAACACTGAAGCTTTCTTT. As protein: CASSRLENTEAFF.

The DNA of the CDR3 is TGCAGCGTAAGCCTCGGGACTAGCGTAGGAGATACGCAGTATTTT. Encoded protein: CSVSLGTSVGDTQYF. V and J are TRBV29-1 and TRBJ2-3, with 10 bases lining up with TRBD2. CDR3 length: 15 amino acids. Germline-derived CDR1 and CDR2 are SQVTM and ANQGSEA. The V gene end was trimmed by 6 bases and the J gene end by 5 bases; junction bases not matched to a gene: 11.

CDR3 sequence (DNA): TGTGCCAGCAGTTACGGCCAGTTCTATGGCTACACCTTC. It encodes CASSYGQFYGYTF. V usage is TRBV6-5 and J usage is TRBJ1-2; D gene unclear. Germline CDR1 and CDR2: MNHEY and SVGAGI. This CDR3 is 13 amino acids long. The germline V and J ends were trimmed by 2 bases and 4 bases, with 8 bases remaining between them.

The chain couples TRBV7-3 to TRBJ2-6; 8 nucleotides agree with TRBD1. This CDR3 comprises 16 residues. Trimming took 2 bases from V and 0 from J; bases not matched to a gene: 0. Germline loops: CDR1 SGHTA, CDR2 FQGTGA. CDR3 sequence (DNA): TGTGCCAGCAGCTTACAGGGGGCCTCTGGGGCCAACGTCCTGACTTTC. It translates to CASSLQGASGANVLTF.

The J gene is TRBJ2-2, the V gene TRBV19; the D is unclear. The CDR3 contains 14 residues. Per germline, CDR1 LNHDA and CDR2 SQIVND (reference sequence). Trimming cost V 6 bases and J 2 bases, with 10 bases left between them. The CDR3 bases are TGTGCCAGTAGGATGACGGGTAACACCGGGGAGCTGTTTTTT. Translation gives CASRMTGNTGELFF.

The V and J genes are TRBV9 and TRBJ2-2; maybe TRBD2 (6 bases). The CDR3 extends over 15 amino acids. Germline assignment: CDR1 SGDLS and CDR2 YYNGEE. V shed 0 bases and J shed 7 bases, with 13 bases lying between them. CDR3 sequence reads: CASSVVDSGHGELFF. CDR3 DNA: TGTGCCAGCAGCGTAGTAGATAGCGGTCACGGGGAGCTGTTTTTT. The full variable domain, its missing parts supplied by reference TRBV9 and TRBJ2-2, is DSGVTQTPKHLITATGQRVTLRCSPRSGDLSVYWYQQSLDQGLQFLIQYYNGEERAKGNILERFSAQQFPDLHSELNLSSLELGDSALYFCASSVVDSGHGELFFGEGSRLTVL.

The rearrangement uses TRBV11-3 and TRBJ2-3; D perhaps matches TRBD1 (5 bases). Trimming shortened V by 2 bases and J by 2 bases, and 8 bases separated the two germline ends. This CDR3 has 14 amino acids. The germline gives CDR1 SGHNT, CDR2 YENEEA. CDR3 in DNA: TGTGCCAGCAGCTTATTGGGGCCCACAGATACGCAGTATTTT. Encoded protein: CASSLLGPTDTQYF. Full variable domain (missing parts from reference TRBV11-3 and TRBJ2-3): EAGVVQSPRYKIIEKKQPVAFWCNPISGHNTLYWYLQNLGQGPELLIRYENEEAVDDSQLPKDRFSAERLKGVDSTLKIQPAELGDSAVYLCASSLLGPTDTQYFGPGTRLTVL.

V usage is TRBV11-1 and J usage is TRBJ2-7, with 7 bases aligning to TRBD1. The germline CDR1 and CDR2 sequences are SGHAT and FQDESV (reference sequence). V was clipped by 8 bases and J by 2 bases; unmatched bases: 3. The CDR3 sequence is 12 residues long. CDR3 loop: CASRGQTYEQYF. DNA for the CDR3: TGTGCCAGCCGGGGACAGACCTACGAGCAGTACTTC.

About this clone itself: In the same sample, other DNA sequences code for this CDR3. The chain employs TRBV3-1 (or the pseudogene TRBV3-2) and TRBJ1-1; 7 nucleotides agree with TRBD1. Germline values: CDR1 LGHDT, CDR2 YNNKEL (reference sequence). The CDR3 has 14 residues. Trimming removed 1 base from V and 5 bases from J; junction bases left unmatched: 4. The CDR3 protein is CASSQGTGGTEAFF. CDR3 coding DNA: TGTGCCAGCAGCCAAGGGACAGGAGGGACTGAAGCTTTCTTT.

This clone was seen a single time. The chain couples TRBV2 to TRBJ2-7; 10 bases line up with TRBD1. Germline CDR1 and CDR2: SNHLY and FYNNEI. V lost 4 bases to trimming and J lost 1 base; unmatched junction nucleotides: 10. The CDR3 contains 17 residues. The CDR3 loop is CASSVSGDRGGSYEQYF. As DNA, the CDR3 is TGTGCCAGCAGTGTTAGTGGGGACAGGGGTGGTTCCTACGAGCAGTACTTC. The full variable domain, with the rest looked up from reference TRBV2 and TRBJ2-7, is EPEVTQTPSHQVTQMGQEVILRCVPISNHLYFYWYRQILGQKVEFLVSFYNNEISEKSEIFDDQFSVERPDGSNFTLKIRSTKLEDSAMYFCASSVSGDRGGSYEQYFGPGTRLTVT.

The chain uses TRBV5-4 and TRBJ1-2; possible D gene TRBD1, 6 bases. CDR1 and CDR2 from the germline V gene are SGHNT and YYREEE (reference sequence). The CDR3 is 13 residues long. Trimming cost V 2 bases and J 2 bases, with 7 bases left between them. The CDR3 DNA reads TGTGCCAGCAGCTTTGGACAGAACTATGGCTACACCTTC. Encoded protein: CASSFGQNYGYTF.

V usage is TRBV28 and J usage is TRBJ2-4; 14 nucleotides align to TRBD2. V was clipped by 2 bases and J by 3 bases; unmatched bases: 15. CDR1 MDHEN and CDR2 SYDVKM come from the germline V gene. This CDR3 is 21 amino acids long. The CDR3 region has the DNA TGTGCCAGCAGTTTAGGGTTGAAGCTGACTAGCGGGAGGGCCGACAAAAACATTCAGTACTTC. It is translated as CASSLGLKLTSGRADKNIQYF.

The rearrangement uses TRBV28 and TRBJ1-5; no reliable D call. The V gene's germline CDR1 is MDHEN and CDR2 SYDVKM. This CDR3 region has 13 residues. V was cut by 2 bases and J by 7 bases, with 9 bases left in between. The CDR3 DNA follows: TGTGCCAGCAGTTTACTTCCACGGCAGCCCCAGCATTTT. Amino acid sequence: CASSLLPRQPQHF.

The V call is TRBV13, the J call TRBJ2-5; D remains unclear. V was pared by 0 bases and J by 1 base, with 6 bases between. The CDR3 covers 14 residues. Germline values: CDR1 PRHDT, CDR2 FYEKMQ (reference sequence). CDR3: CASSLGLSQETQYF. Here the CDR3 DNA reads TGTGCCAGCAGCTTAGGCTTGAGCCAAGAGACCCAGTACTTC.

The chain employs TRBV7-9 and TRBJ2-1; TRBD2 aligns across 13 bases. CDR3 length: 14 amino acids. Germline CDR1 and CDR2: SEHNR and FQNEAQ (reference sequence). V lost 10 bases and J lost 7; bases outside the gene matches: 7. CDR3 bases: TGTGCCACAAGGACTAGCGGGAGTGTGAATGAGCAGTTCTTC. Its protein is CATRTSGSVNEQFF.

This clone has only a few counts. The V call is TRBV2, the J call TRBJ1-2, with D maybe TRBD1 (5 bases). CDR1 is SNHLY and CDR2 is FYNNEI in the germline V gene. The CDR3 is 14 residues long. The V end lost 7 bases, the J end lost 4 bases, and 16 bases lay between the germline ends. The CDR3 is CASIGAAEGYGYTF. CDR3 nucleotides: TGTGCCAGCATAGGGGCCGCTGAAGGCTATGGCTACACCTTC.

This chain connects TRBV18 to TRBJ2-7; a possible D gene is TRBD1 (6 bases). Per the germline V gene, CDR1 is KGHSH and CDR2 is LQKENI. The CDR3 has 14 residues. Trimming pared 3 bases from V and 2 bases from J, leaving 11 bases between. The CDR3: CASSPRQAAYEQYF. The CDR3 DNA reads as TGTGCCAGCTCACCCCGACAGGCCGCCTACGAGCAGTACTTC.

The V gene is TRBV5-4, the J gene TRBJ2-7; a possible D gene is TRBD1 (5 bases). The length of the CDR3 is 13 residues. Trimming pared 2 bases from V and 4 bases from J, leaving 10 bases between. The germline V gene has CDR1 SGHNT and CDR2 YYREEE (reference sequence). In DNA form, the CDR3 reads TGTGCCAGCAGCTTCCAGGGCTCATACGAGCAGTACTTC. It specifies CASSFQGSYEQYF.

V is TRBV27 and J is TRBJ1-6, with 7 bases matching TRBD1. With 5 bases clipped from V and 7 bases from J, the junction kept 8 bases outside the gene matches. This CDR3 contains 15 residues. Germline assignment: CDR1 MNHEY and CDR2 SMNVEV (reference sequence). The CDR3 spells CASSTTGLANSPLHF. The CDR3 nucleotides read TGTGCCAGCAGTACGACAGGGTTGGCCAATTCACCCCTCCACTTT.

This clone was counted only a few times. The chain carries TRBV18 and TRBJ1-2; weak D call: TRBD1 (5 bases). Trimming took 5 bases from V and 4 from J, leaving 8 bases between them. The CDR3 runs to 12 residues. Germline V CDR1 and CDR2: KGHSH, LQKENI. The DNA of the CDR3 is TGTGCCAGCTCAGCGGACACCTATGGCTACACCTTC. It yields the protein CASSADTYGYTF.

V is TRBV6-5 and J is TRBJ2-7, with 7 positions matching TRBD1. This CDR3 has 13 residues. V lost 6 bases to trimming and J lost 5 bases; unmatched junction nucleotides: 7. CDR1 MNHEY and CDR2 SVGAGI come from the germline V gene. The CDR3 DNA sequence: TGTGCCAGCAGCTCCCCCCAGGGGGACGAGCAGTACTTC. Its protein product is CASSSPQGDEQYF.

DNA for the CDR3: TGTGCCAGCACCCCGGGACAGCGGGTTCAGCCCCAGCATTTT. It yields the protein CASTPGQRVQPQHF. The chain carries TRBV28 and TRBJ1-5; 7 bases align to TRBD1. From germline, CDR1 is MDHEN and CDR2 SYDVKM. The junction had 9 bases not matched to a gene; V was cut back by 7 bases and J by 6 bases. The length of the CDR3 is 14 residues.